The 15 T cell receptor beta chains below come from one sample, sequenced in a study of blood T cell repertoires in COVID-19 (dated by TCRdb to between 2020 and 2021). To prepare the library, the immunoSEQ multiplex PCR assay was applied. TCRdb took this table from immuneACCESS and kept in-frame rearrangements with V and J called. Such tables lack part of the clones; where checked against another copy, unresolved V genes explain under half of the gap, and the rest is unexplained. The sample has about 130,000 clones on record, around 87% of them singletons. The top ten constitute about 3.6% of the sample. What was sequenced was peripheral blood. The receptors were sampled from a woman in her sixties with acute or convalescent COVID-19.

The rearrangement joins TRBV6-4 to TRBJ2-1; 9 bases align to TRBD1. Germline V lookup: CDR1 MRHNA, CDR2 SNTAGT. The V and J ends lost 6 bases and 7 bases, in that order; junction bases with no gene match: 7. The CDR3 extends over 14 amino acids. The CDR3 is CASSPGTGRNEQFF. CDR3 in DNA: TGTGCCAGCAGCCCCGGGACAGGGAGAAATGAGCAGTTCTTC.

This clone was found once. Written as DNA, the CDR3 is TGTGCCAGCAGCGTATCTAGTGGGGCGTTTACTAACTATGGCTACACCTTC. Translated: CASSVSSGAFTNYGYTF. The chain links TRBV9 to TRBJ1-2; D might be TRBD1 (5 bases). Germline loops: CDR1 SGDLS, CDR2 YYNGEE. The CDR3 loop spans 17 amino acids. Trimming removed 1 base at V and 0 bases at J, with 16 bases between.

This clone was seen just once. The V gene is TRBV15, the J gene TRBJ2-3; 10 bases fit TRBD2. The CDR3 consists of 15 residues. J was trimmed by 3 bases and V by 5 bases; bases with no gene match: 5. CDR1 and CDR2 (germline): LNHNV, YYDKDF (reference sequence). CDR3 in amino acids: CATSEGTSATDTQYF. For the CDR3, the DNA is TGTGCCACCAGCGAAGGGACTAGCGCTACAGATACGCAGTATTTT. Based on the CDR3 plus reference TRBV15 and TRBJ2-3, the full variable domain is DAMVIQNPRYQVTQFGKPVTLSCSQTLNHNVMYWYQQKSSQAPKLLFHYYDKDFNNEADTPDNFQSRRPNTSFCFLDIRSPGLGDTAMYLCATSEGTSATDTQYFGPGTRLTVL.

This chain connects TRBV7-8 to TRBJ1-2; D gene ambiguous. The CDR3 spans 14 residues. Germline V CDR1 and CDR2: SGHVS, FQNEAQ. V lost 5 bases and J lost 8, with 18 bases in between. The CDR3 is CASSQTSDGIGYTF. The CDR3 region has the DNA TGTGCCAGCAGCCAGACCAGTGACGGGATCGGCTACACCTTC.

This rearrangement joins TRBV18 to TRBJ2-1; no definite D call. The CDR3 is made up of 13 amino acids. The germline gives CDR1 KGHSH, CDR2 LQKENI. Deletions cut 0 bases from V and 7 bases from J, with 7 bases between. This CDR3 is CASSPPGQNEQFF. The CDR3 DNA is TGTGCCAGCTCACCACCCGGTCAAAATGAGCAGTTCTTC.

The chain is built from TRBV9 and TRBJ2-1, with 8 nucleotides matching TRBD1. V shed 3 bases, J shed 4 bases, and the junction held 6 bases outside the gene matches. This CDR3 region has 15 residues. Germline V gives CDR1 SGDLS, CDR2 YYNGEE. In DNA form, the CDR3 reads TGTGCCAGCAGCGGTGGACAGGGTGGTTACAATGAGCAGTTCTTC. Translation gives CASSGGQGGYNEQFF.

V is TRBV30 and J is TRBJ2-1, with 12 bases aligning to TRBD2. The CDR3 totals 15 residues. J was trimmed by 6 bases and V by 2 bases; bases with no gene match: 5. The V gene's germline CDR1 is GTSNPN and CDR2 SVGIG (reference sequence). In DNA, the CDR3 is TGTGCCTGGAGTTTCCTAGCGGGAGGGGCCAATGAGCAGTTCTTC. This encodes CAWSFLAGGANEQFF.

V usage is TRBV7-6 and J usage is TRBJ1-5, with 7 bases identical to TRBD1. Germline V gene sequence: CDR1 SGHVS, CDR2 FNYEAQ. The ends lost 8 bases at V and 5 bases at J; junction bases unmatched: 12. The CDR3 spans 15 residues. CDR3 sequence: CASGEGAEIDQPQHF. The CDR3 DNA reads TGTGCCAGCGGCGAGGGGGCAGAAATCGATCAGCCCCAGCATTTT.

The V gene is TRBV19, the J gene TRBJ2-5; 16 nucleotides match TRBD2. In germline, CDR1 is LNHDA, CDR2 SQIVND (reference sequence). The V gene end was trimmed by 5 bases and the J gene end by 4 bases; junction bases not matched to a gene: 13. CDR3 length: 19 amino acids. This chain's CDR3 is CASSSQGLAGGPGVETQYF. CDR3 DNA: TGTGCCAGTAGTTCCCAGGGACTAGCGGGAGGGCCTGGGGTAGAGACCCAGTACTTC. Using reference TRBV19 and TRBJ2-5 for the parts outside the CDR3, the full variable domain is DGGITQSPKYLFRKEGQNVTLSCEQNLNHDAMYWYRQDPGQGLRLIYYSQIVNDFQKGDIAEGYSVSREKKESFPLTVTSAQKNPTAFYLCASSSQGLAGGPGVETQYFGPGTRLLVL.

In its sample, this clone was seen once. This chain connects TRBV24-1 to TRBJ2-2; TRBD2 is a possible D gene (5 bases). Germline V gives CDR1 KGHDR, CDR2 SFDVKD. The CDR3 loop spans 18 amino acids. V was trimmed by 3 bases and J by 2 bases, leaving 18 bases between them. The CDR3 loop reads CATSDSLSGIRNTGELFF. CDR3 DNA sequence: TGTGCCACCAGTGATAGCCTTTCGGGGATACGAAACACCGGGGAGCTGTTTTTT.

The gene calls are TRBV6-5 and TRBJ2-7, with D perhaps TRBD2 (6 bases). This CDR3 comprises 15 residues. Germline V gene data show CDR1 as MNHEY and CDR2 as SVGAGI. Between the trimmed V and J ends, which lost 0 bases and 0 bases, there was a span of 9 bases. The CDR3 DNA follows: TGTGCCAGCAGTTACTCCGCGGGAAGCTCCTACGAGCAGTACTTC. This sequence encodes CASSYSAGSSYEQYF.

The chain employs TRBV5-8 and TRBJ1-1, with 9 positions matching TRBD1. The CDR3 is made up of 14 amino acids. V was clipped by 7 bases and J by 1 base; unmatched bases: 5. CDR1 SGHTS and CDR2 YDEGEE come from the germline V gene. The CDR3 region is CASGTGYRNTEAFF. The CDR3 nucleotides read TGTGCCAGCGGGACAGGGTACCGGAACACTGAAGCTTTCTTT.

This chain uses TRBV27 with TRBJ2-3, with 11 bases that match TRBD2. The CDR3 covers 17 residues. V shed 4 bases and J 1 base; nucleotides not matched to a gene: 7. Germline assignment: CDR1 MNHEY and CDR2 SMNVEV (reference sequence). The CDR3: CASSSVAGGIRTDTQYF. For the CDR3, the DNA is TGTGCCAGCAGTTCCGTAGCGGGAGGGATTCGCACAGATACGCAGTATTTT.

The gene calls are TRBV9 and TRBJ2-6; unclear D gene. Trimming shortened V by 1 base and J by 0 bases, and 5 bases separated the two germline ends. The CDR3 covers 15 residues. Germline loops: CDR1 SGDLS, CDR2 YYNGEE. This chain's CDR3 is CASSVSGSGANVLTF. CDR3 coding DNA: TGTGCCAGCAGCGTATCCGGCTCTGGGGCCAACGTCCTGACTTTC.

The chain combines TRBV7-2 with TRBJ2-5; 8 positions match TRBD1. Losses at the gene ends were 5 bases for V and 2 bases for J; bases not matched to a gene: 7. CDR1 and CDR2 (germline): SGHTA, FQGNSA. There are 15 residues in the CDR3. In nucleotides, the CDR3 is TGTGCCAGCAGCGACAGGGGTTTACTACAAGAGACCCAGTACTTC. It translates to CASSDRGLLQETQYF.